This T cell receptor beta chain was documented in a study of neoadjuvant nivolumab and ipilimumab in lung cancer (dated by TCRdb to 2018 to 2020). Background for the entire study: Intravenous nivolumab was dosed at 3 mg/kg on days 1, 15 and 29, and in the combination arm ipilimumab 1 mg/kg was added on day 1 only. For each study arm, the primary endpoint of the trial was the rate of major pathologic response (MPR) in the intention-to-treat population. A total of 44 patients with operable NSCLC were treated in the trial, with about 23 randomized to nivolumab monotherapy and about 20 randomized to nivolumab plus ipilimumab. TCR repertoires were compared between pretherapy (baseline) peripheral blood and tumors resected at surgery after neoadjuvant immune checkpoint blockade. Matched pretherapy and resected tumor pairs were analyzed for seven patients, of whom four received nivolumab and three received nivolumab plus ipilimumab. The study at large found these results: From pretherapy to surgery, increases in tumor T-cell richness and clonality were observed in three of three dual-therapy tumors but in only two of four nivolumab-treated tumors. No significant correlation was found between TCR clonality and pathologic tumor regression, and only a single major-pathologic-response sample was available for the analysis of TCR clonality versus pathologic tumor regression. A positive correlation was observed between pretherapy blood TCR richness and richness in tumors resected after neoadjuvant therapy (Spearman R of about 0.83). Greater TCR richness and clonality were observed in resected tumors than in tumor-adjacent uninvolved lung, and increases were observed in more dual-therapy-treated tumors. A small number of samples underwent TCR sequencing.

To note about this clone: Its antigen specificity is not known. The input lacks base qualities; no much larger clone sits a single base away.

The protocol used for the library was the immunoSEQ multiplex PCR assay. From the authors' description of their analysis: Repertoires were summarized in terms of richness and clonality, and significantly expanded and contracted clones between pre- and post-therapy samples were identified. TCRdb mirrors the immuneACCESS table, restricted to in-frame sequences. Some clones are absent from its copies; in checked studies, under half trace to an unresolved V gene, and the reason for the others is unknown. V and J calls and clone size are those listed in that table; D and trimming were worked out from the DNA. Recorded for this sample are some 28,000 clones; 83% of them occurred a single time. The biggest ten clones account for 4.5% to 5.5% of the sample. Including cysteine and phenylalanine, the CDR3 has 14 amino acids. The DNA shown is the 42-base CDR3, in frame from base 1. The V and J ends are trimmed by 3 bases and 8 bases, leaving 13 bases between them. Reading the germline V gene (reference sequence) gives CDR1 MNHNY and CDR2 SVGAGI.

The sample's time point label, decoded: at surgical resection after neoadjuvant nivolumab +/- ipilimumab. The samples were obtained from NEOSTAR, a phase 2 randomized trial that tested neoadjuvant nivolumab or nivolumab plus ipilimumab, followed by surgery, in operable NSCLC. Sequences were derived from tumor tissue, sampled after neoadjuvant nivolumab, alone or with ipilimumab, at or shortly before surgery. This clonotype originated in an adult with non-small cell lung cancer. The V and J genes are TRBV6-6 and TRBJ1-4; the D segment could be TRBD1, given 5 matching bases. The CDR3 protein is CASSYINGGEKLFF. In nucleotides, the sequence is TGTGCCAGCAGTTATATAAACGGGGGGGAAAAACTGTTTTTT.